This T cell receptor (beta chain) was identified during a study of T-cell memory formation after mild COVID-19. MiXCR, run by TCRdb on the 5' RACE reads, gives a single entry per CDR3 protein. The sample carries approximately 400,000 distinct CDR3 sequences, 15% to 20% recorded once. Germline CDR1 is LGHNA and CDR2 is YSLEER. Trimming left V 4 bases short and J 4 bases short, with 10 bases between. The CDR3 runs to 14 residues. This TCR came from a man aged 18 to 30 who had mild COVID-19 (a few samples of this study predate the infection). Cell type and time point are not known. The sample taken for sequencing was PBMCs or a T cell subset sorted from them (not recorded which). The rearrangement links TRBV4-3 to TRBJ2-2; D unclear. The CDR3 nucleotides are TGCGCCAGCAGCCGCTACGCTGTCACCGGGGAGCTGTTTTTT. Its translation is CASSRYAVTGELFF.